Detailed here is one T cell receptor (beta chain). This entry belongs to a study of blood T cell repertoires in COVID-19. On the study more broadly: COVID-19 samples, acute and convalescent, were from the United States, Italy and Spain.

Participants, about 18 to 90 years old, spanned 25 or so US areas. Self-reported history from a screening survey and questionnaire set each donor's cohort. The data were produced by immunoSEQ multiplex PCR, yet TCRdb's version contains in-frame clones alone and is incomplete. The sample consists of 210,000 or so clones, 80% of them appearing once. CDR1 and CDR2 (germline): SGDLS, YYNGEE. Deletions cut 3 bases from V and 4 bases from J, with 13 bases between. The CDR3 totals 14 residues. The specimen sequenced was PBMCs or T cells enriched from blood (not recorded which). This TCR came from a man between 25 and 39 years old with acute COVID-19. The chain couples TRBV9 to TRBJ1-2; tentatively, D is TRBD1 (6 bases). CDR3 coding DNA: TGTGCCAGCAGCGCGGACAGTACGTCCTATGGCTACACCTTC. Encoded protein: CASSADSTSYGYTF. Combining the CDR3 with reference TRBV9 and TRBJ1-2 gives the whole variable domain DSGVTQTPKHLITATGQRVTLRCSPRSGDLSVYWYQQSLDQGLQFLIQYYNGEERAKGNILERFSAQQFPDLHSELNLSSLELGDSALYFCASSADSTSYGYTFGSGTRLTVV.